This passage covers 17 T cell receptor beta chains from one sample sequenced in a study of identical twins. TCRdb processed the 5' RACE reads anew with MiXCR; each CDR3 protein has one entry. Among hundreds of thousands of distinct CDR3 sequences, 20% to 25% were seen once, and the ten largest hold around 4.5%. This sample was shared with a second study, whose subject was T cells expressing NK-cell markers.

The sample was PBMCs. These receptors came from a woman aged 18-35 years in good health.

This chain connects TRBV7-2 to TRBJ2-1; the D gene is possibly TRBD2 (6 bases). The CDR3 sequence is 13 residues long. Germline V gene data show CDR1 as SGHTA and CDR2 as FQGNSA. V lost 5 bases and J lost 6, with 11 bases in between. The CDR3 DNA is TGTGCCAGCAGCCTTGGGACTTTCAATGAGCAGTTCTTC. Protein product: CASSLGTFNEQFF.

This clonotype appeared many times. The CDR3 loop reads CSVEDQRTSGAYEQYF. The CDR3 DNA is TGCAGCGTTGAAGATCAGAGGACTAGCGGGGCCTACGAGCAGTACTTC. This chain uses TRBV29-1 with TRBJ2-7; TRBD2 matches 12 bases. This CDR3 comprises 16 residues. Germline V gene data show CDR1 as SQVTM and CDR2 as ANQGSEA. J was trimmed by 2 bases and V by 0 bases; bases with no gene match: 5.

V is TRBV10-3 and J is TRBJ2-7; 7 positions agree with TRBD1. J was trimmed by 0 bases and V by 6 bases; bases with no gene match: 5. Germline V gene data show CDR1 as ENHRY and CDR2 as SYGVKD. The CDR3 extends over 14 amino acids. The CDR3 DNA sequence: TGTGCCATCAGGACCACAGGGGACTCCTACGAGCAGTACTTC. Its translation: CAIRTTGDSYEQYF.

In this sample, this clonotype turned up a few times. This sequence joins TRBV6-1 and TRBJ2-7; 10 bases map to TRBD1. CDR1 MNHNS and CDR2 SASEGT come from the germline V gene. CDR3 length equals 14 residues. The V segment lost 6 bases and the J segment 6 bases; nucleotides outside the gene matches: 8. The CDR3 protein is CASSLEGTGAEQYF. CDR3 DNA sequence: TGTGCCAGCAGCCTTGAAGGGACAGGGGCCGAGCAGTACTTC.

The J gene is TRBJ2-2, the V gene TRBV7-2; D is perhaps TRBD2 (5 bases). V was shortened by 5 bases and J by 8 bases, with 18 bases between the two germline ends. Per germline, CDR1 SGHTA and CDR2 FQGNSA. The CDR3 totals 15 residues. The CDR3 DNA is TGTGCCAGCAGCCCCTCTTCGACGGGAAGGGGGGAGCTGTTTTTT. Amino acids: CASSPSSTGRGELFF.

This chain uses TRBV9 with TRBJ2-1; D possibly matches TRBD1 or TRBD2 (5 bases each). Germline assignment: CDR1 SGDLS and CDR2 YYNGEE. The CDR3 length is 12 residues. Between the trimmed V and J ends, which lost 3 bases and 8 bases, there was a span of 9 bases. The chain's CDR3 is CASSAVGDEQFF. The DNA for the CDR3 is TGTGCCAGCAGCGCCGTGGGGGATGAGCAGTTCTTC.

The J gene is TRBJ1-1, the V gene TRBV29-1, with 8 bases lining up with TRBD1. The CDR3 has 15 amino acids. Germline V gene data show CDR1 as SQVTM and CDR2 as ANQGSEA. Trimming took 4 bases from V and 4 from J; bases not matched to a gene: 11. DNA of the CDR3: TGCAGCGTTGCCGGGGGGCAGGGGGCCGTCACTGAAGCTTTCTTT. Translating gives CSVAGGQGAVTEAFF.

Concerning this clonotype itself: Given the absence of the conserved phenylalanine or tryptophan at the CDR3 end, a read error is likely. The chain is built from TRBV20-1 and TRBJ2-2, with D maybe TRBD2 (5 bases). The CDR3 spans 12 residues. Germline CDR1 reads DFQATT; CDR2 reads SNEGSKA (reference sequence). The V gene lost 7 bases and the J gene lost 4 bases, with 10 bases spanning the gap. CDR3 sequence (DNA): TGCAGTGGGGCGGCGGGCACCGGGGAGCTGTTTATT. Translating it yields CSGAAGTGELFI.

The genes are TRBV7-3 and TRBJ2-7; D uncertain. The V and J ends lost 1 base and 0 bases respectively, with 10 bases between them. The CDR3 contains 15 residues. CDR1 SGHTA and CDR2 FQGTGA come from the germline V gene. For the CDR3, the DNA is TGTGCCAGCAGCTTAAACCCCCTAGACTCCTACGAGCAGTACTTC. Protein: CASSLNPLDSYEQYF.

The chain carries TRBV7-2 and TRBJ1-6, with D uncertain. V was shortened by 5 bases and J by 7 bases, with 18 bases between the two germline ends. CDR1 and CDR2 from the germline V gene are SGHTA and FQGNSA. The CDR3 is made up of 16 amino acids. CDR3 DNA: TGTGCCAGCAGCCTCCTCGTAGTTGGGATAAATTCACCCCTCCACTTT. Translation gives CASSLLVVGINSPLHF.

V usage is TRBV7-9 and J usage is TRBJ1-2, with no clear D. Per the germline V gene, CDR1 is SEHNR and CDR2 is FQNEAQ (reference sequence). The CDR3 length is 14 residues. V lost 0 bases, J lost 8 bases, and 13 bases lay in between. The CDR3 DNA reads as TGTGCCAGCAGCTTAGCAGACCGGTGGGGAGGCTACACCTTC. Translating gives CASSLADRWGGYTF.

This sequence joins TRBV20-1 and TRBJ2-3; the D gene could be TRBD1 or TRBD2 (5 bases each). This CDR3 region has 14 residues. V lost 3 bases and J 1 base, leaving 11 bases between the germline ends. The germline V gene encodes CDR1 DFQATT and CDR2 SNEGSKA (reference sequence). The CDR3 region is CSARPGAGTDTQYF. CDR3 nucleotide sequence: TGCAGTGCTAGGCCCGGGGCCGGCACAGATACGCAGTATTTT.

J is TRBJ2-7 and V is TRBV20-1; D is perhaps TRBD2 (6 bases). The CDR3 spans 16 residues. Trimming stripped 0 bases from V and 0 bases from J, with 15 bases between. Germline values: CDR1 DFQATT, CDR2 SNEGSKA (reference sequence). The CDR3 DNA is TGCAGTGCTAGAGATCCGGGCGGGGTCCTCTCCTACGAGCAGTACTTC. Its translation: CSARDPGGVLSYEQYF.

CDR3 sequence (DNA): TGTGCCAGCAGCTTAGCCGGGACAAACTACGAGCAGTACTTC. It codes for CASSLAGTNYEQYF. V gene TRBV7-2 combines with J gene TRBJ2-7; D possibly corresponds to TRBD1 (6 bases). Germline-derived CDR1 and CDR2 are SGHTA and FQGNSA. This CDR3 has 14 amino acids. The V and J ends lost 0 bases and 3 bases respectively, with 9 bases between them.

This clonotype was seen a few times. This chain links TRBV5-1 with TRBJ2-1, with 8 bases that match TRBD2. The CDR3 runs to 13 residues. The V gene's germline CDR1 is SGHRS and CDR2 YFSETQ. The ends lost 0 bases at V and 10 bases at J; junction bases unmatched: 3. This chain's CDR3 is CASSLDRGGEQFF. CDR3 bases: TGCGCCAGCAGCTTGGATCGGGGGGGGGAGCAGTTCTTC.

The V and J genes are TRBV12-3 or TRBV12-4 and TRBJ2-3; no definite D call. Trimming took off 2 bases at V and 5 bases at J, with 8 bases between the two ends. The CDR3 is made up of 13 amino acids. In DNA, the CDR3 is TGTGCCAGCAGTTTACCTAACAGAGATACGCAGTATTTT. Encoded protein: CASSLPNRDTQYF.

In this sample, this clonotype turned up once. This chain joins TRBV6-5 and TRBJ2-2; the match to TRBD2 covers 13 bases. After removal of 0 bases from V and 6 bases from J, the junction contained 4 bases not matched to a gene. The CDR3 loop spans 17 amino acids. Germline values: CDR1 MNHEY, CDR2 SVGAGI. The CDR3 DNA follows: TGTGCCAGCAGTTACTCATGGACTAGCGGGAGCTCCGGGGAGCTGTTTTTT. Its protein is CASSYSWTSGSSGELFF.